This TCR beta chain was recorded in a study of blood T cell repertoires in COVID-19. TCRdb's table, derived via immunoSEQ multiplex PCR, lists solely in-frame clones and lacks some. The sample has roughly 180,000 clones, approximately 80% seen once. This clone was counted a single time. The V and J ends lost 8 bases and 8 bases respectively, with 18 bases between them. The CDR3 extends over 13 amino acids. Germline-derived CDR1 and CDR2 are MDHEN and SYDVKM. Sequenced material: PBMCs or T cells enriched from blood (not recorded which). The V and J genes are TRBV28 and TRBJ1-2; possible D gene TRBD1, 6 bases. This TCR derives from a woman aged 55-70 years who had recovered from COVID-19. The CDR3 region is CASQLQGLGGYTF. The CDR3 bases are TGTGCCAGCCAGCTACAGGGCCTTGGGGGCTACACCTTC.